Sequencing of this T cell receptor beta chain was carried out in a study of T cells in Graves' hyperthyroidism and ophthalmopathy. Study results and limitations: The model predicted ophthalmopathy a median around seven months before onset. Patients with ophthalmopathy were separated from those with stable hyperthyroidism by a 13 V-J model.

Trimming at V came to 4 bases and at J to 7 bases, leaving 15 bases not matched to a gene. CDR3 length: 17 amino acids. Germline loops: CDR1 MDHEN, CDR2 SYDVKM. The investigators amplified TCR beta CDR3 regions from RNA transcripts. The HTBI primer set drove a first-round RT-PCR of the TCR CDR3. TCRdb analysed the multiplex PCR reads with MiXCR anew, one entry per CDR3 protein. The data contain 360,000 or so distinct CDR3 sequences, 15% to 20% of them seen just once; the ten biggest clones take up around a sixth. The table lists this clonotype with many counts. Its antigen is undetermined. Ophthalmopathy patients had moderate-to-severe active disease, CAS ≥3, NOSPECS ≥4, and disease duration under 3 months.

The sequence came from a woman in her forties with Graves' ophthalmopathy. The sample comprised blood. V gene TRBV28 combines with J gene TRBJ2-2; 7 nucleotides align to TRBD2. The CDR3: CASSSGGGLGARGELFF. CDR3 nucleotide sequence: TGTGCCAGCAGTTCGGGTGGAGGACTAGGGGCTCGCGGGGAGCTGTTTTTT.